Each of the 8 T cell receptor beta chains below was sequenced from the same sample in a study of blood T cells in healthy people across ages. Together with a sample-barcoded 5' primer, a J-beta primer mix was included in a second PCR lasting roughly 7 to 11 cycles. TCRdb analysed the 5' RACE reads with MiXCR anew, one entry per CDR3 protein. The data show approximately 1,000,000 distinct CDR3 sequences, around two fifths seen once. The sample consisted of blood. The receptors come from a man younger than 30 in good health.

CDR3 sequence (DNA): TGTGCCAGCAGCTTAGTAGCGGGGGGGCGAGATACGCAGTATTTT. This encodes CASSLVAGGRDTQYF. This chain links TRBV7-3 with TRBJ2-3, with TRBD2 matching 11 bases. Germline V gene sequence: CDR1 SGHTA, CDR2 FQGTGA. V gave up 2 bases and J gave up 5 bases; unmatched junction bases: 3. CDR3 length equals 15 residues.

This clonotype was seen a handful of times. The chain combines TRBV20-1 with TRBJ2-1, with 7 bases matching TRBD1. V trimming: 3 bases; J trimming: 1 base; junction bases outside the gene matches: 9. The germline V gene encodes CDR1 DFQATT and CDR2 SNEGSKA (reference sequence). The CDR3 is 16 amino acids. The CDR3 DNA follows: TGCAGTGCTAGGGACCTACAGGGGCCGTCCTACAATGAGCAGTTCTTC. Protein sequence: CSARDLQGPSYNEQFF.

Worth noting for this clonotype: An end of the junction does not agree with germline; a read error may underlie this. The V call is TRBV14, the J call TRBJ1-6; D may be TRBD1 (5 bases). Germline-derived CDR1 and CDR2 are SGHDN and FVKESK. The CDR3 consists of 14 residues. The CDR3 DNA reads TGTGCCAGCAGACCCTCCGGGGGAAATTCACCCTTCCACTTT. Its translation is CASRPSGGNSPFHF.

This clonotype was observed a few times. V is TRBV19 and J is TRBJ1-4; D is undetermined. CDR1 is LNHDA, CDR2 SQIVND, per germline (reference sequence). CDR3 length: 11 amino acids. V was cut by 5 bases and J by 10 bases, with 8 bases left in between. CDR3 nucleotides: TGTGCCAGTAGTCTCCGGGGAAAACTGTTTTTT. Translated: CASSLRGKLFF. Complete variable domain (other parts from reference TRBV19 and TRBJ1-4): DGGITQSPKYLFRKEGQNVTLSCEQNLNHDAMYWYRQDPGQGLRLIYYSQIVNDFQKGDIAEGYSVSREKKESFPLTVTSAQKNPTAFYLCASSLRGKLFFGSGTQLSVL.

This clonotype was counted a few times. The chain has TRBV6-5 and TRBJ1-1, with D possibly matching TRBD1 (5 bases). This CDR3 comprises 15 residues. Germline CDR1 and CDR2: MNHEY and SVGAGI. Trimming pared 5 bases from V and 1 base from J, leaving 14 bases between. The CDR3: CASSTTGEPNTEAFF. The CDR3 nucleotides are TGTGCCAGCAGTACCACAGGTGAACCGAACACTGAAGCTTTCTTT.

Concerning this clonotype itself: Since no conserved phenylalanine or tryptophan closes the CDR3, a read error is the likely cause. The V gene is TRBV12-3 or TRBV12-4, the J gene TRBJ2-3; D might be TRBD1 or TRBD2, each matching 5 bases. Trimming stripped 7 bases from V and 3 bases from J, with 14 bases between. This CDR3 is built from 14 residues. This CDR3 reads CASIPRDGTDTQYS. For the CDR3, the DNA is TGTGCCAGCATCCCGAGGGACGGAACAGATACGCAGTATTCC.

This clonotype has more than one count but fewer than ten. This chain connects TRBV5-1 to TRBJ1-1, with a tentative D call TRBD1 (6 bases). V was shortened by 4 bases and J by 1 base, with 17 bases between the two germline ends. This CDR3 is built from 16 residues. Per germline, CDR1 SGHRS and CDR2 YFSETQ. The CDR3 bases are TGCGCCAGCAGCAAGAACAGGGAACGTCAGAACACTGAAGCTTTCTTT. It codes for CASSKNRERQNTEAFF.

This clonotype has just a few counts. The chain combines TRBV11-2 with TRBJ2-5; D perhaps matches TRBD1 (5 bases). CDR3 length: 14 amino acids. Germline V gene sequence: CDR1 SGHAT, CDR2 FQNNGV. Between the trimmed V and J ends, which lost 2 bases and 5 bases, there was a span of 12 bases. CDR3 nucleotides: TGTGCCAGCAGCTTAAATTCAGGGATTGAGACCCAGTACTTC. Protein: CASSLNSGIETQYF.